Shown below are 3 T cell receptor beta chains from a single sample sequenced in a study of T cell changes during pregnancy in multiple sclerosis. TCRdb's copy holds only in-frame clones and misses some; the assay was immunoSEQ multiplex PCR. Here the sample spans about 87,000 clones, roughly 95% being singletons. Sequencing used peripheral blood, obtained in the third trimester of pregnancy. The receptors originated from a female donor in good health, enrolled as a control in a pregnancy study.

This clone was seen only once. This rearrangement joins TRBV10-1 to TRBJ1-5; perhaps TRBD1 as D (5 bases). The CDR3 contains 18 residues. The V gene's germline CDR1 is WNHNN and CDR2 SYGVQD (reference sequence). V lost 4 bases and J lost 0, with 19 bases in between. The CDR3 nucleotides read TGCGCCAGCAGTGGGGGGGGTGACCCACTGTGTAGCAATCAGCCCCAGCATTTT. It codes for CASSGGGDPLCSNQPQHF.

The CDR3 DNA reads as TGTGCCAGCAGTCCAAGGACAGGGGCTACCTACGAGCAGTACTTC. As protein: CASSPRTGATYEQYF. This chain joins TRBV28 and TRBJ2-7; 9 bases map to TRBD1. Per germline, CDR1 MDHEN and CDR2 SYDVKM. V shed 5 bases, J shed 2 bases, and the junction held 7 bases outside the gene matches. The CDR3 extends over 15 amino acids.

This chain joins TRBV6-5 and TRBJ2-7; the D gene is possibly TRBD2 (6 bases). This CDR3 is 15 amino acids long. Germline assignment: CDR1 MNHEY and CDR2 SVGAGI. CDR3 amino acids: CATLTGVGRGDEQYF. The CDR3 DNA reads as TGTGCTACCCTAACGGGGGTCGGTCGGGGAGACGAGCAGTACTTC.